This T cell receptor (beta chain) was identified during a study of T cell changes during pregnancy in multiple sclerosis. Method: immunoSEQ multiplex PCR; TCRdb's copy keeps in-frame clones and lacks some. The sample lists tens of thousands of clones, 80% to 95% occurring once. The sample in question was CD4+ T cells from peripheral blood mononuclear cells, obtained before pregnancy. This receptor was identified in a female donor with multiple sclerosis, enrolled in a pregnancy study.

CDR3 loop: CASKYRQNTEAFF. DNA of the CDR3: TGTGCCAGCAAATATCGACAGAACACTGAAGCTTTCTTT. The V and J genes are TRBV28 and TRBJ1-1; no clear D gene. CDR1 is MDHEN, CDR2 SYDVKM, per germline. V lost 7 bases to trimming and J lost 1 base, with 10 bases between them. CDR3 length: 13 residues.